The clone carrying this TCR beta chain came up once. Its matching antigen is unknown. No infections or other immune events were documented during collection. Germline V CDR1 and CDR2: MNHNY, SVGAGI (reference sequence). Trimming shortened V by 5 bases and J by 2 bases, and 10 bases separated the two germline ends. CDR3 length: 13 amino acids. Assay: immunoSEQ multiplex PCR; the TCRdb copy retains only in-frame clones and omits some. Of around 100,000 clones listed, around 89% are singletons. The data were taken from a study of identifying expanded T cells in peripheral blood. Study-level points and caveats: Two-week clone count variance significantly increased as total template count grew. About 1.2 clones differed between technical replicates, versus about 15 and 19 over time.

This chain joins TRBV6-6 and TRBJ2-7; maybe TRBD1 (6 bases). Sequences were obtained from blood. The sequence came from a person aged 18 to 70 in good health. The CDR3 region is CASSGYRAYEQYF. The CDR3 DNA reads as TGTGCCAGCAGTGGGTACAGGGCCTACGAGCAGTACTTC.